A single sample is the source of the 24 T cell receptor beta chains below, sequenced in a study of blood T cell repertoires in COVID-19. Libraries were prepared by immunoSEQ multiplex PCR; TCRdb keeps only in-frame clonotypes and omits some of them. This sample has tens of thousands of clones, with approximately 82% found just once. Sequenced sample: peripheral blood. These receptors were collected from a human donor in a cohort sampled during active COVID-19.

CDR3 DNA: TGTGCCAGCAGTGAAAGTAGGGCAGGGAGGGAGACCCAGTACTTC. It specifies CASSESRAGRETQYF. The chain couples TRBV2 to TRBJ2-5; perhaps TRBD2 as D (6 bases). Germline CDR1 reads SNHLY; CDR2 reads FYNNEI. The ends were cut back, 2 bases at V and 5 bases at J, with 15 bases in the middle. The CDR3 sequence is 15 residues long. The entire variable domain, with the rest obtained from reference TRBV2 and TRBJ2-5, is as follows: EPEVTQTPSHQVTQMGQEVILRCVPISNHLYFYWYRQILGQKVEFLVSFYNNEISEKSEIFDDQFSVERPDGSNFTLKIRSTKLEDSAMYFCASSESRAGRETQYFGPGTRLLVL.

V usage is TRBV5-5 and J usage is TRBJ1-1; D is uncertain. V gave up 4 bases and J gave up 4 bases, with 17 bases separating them. CDR3 length: 15 residues. Germline V gene sequence: CDR1 SGHKS, CDR2 YYEKEE (reference sequence). CDR3 sequence (DNA): TGTGCCAGCAGCCCCCTTGCCAGTGGCCTCACTGAAGCTTTCTTT. Translating it yields CASSPLASGLTEAFF.

This clone was seen once. V gene TRBV5-1 combines with J gene TRBJ2-1; no firm D call. The V gene's germline CDR1 is SGHRS and CDR2 YFSETQ. V dropped 1 base and J dropped 7 bases, with 12 bases sitting between them. This CDR3 comprises 14 residues. Written as DNA, the CDR3 is TGCGCCAGCAGCTTGCTCCCCGCGCGTAATGAGCAGTTCTTC. It translates to CASSLLPARNEQFF. Supplemented by reference TRBV5-1 and TRBJ2-1, the full variable domain reads KAGVTQTPRYLIKTRGQQVTLSCSPISGHRSVSWYQQTPGQGLQFLFEYFSETQRNKGNFPGRFSGRQFSNSRSEMNVSTLELGDSALYLCASSLLPARNEQFFGPGTRLTVL.

The chain is built from TRBV30 and TRBJ1-6; 10 bases map to TRBD1. The CDR3 is 15 residues long. The germline CDR1 and CDR2 sequences are GTSNPN and SVGIG (reference sequence). J gave up 7 bases and V 1 base, and 4 bases lay outside the gene matches. This chain's CDR3 is CAWSALTGGNSPLHF. CDR3 DNA sequence: TGTGCCTGGAGTGCATTGACAGGGGGCAATTCACCCCTCCACTTT.

V and J are TRBV7-3 and TRBJ2-5; D not certain. Trimming removed 5 bases at V and 2 bases at J, with 9 bases between. From germline, CDR1 is SGHTA and CDR2 FQGTGA. CDR3 length: 13 amino acids. As DNA, the CDR3 is TGTGCCAGCAGCCGACTGATACAAGAGACCCAGTACTTC. It codes for CASSRLIQETQYF.

The chain is built from TRBV7-2 and TRBJ2-5; D unclear. The CDR3 consists of 12 residues. Looked up from germline, CDR1 is SGHTA and CDR2 is FQGNSA. Trimming pared 4 bases from V and 7 bases from J, leaving 10 bases between. DNA for the CDR3: TGTGCCAGCAGCTCCCTCGGCGGGACCCAGTACTTC. Encoded protein: CASSSLGGTQYF.

This clone came up a few times. In nucleotides, the CDR3 is TGTGCCAGCAGTTACTCGACGCAGGGAAGAGGCTACACCTTC. This translates into CASSYSTQGRGYTF. The V and J genes are TRBV6-5 and TRBJ1-2, with a possible D match to TRBD1 (5 bases). Trimming stripped 0 bases from V and 8 bases from J, with 13 bases between. The germline V gene encodes CDR1 MNHEY and CDR2 SVGAGI. The CDR3 loop spans 14 amino acids.

This clone was seen only once. This chain joins TRBV29-1 and TRBJ1-6; weak D call: TRBD1 (6 bases). The CDR3 spans 13 residues. Germline V gene data show CDR1 as SQVTM and CDR2 as ANQGSEA. Deletions cut 5 bases from V and 5 bases from J, with 10 bases between. CDR3 in amino acids: CSVRQGNNSPLHF. The CDR3 coding sequence is TGCAGCGTTCGCCAGGGGAATAATTCACCCCTCCACTTT.

This chain connects TRBV4-2 to TRBJ2-3; D perhaps matches TRBD1 (6 bases). CDR1 LGHNA and CDR2 YNFKEQ come from the germline V gene. The CDR3 runs to 11 residues. V lost 6 bases to trimming and J lost 6 bases, with 7 bases between them. CDR3 in amino acids: CASSRGDTQYF. The CDR3, as DNA: TGTGCCAGCAGTAGGGGGGATACGCAGTATTTT.

V and J are TRBV12-3 or TRBV12-4 and TRBJ2-1, with a possible D match to TRBD1 (5 bases). CDR3 size: 13 residues. Deletions cut 3 bases from V and 6 bases from J, with 9 bases between. CDR3 sequence: CASSFQGPNEQFF. Here the CDR3 DNA reads TGTGCCAGCAGTTTTCAGGGCCCCAATGAGCAGTTCTTC.

The chain links TRBV5-4 to TRBJ1-4; D may be TRBD1 (5 bases). CDR1 and CDR2 (germline): SGHNT, YYREEE (reference sequence). This CDR3 spans 13 amino acids. The ends were cut back, 5 bases at V and 5 bases at J, with 10 bases in the middle. CDR3 protein: CASSDRPNEKLFF. The CDR3, as DNA: TGTGCCAGCAGTGACAGACCAAATGAAAAACTGTTTTTT.

About this clone itself: The sample holds other DNA sequences that translate to the same CDR3. The CDR3 region is CASSQERVFYNEQFF. CDR3 DNA sequence: TGCGCCAGCAGCCAAGAGCGGGTCTTCTACAATGAGCAGTTCTTC. The chain links TRBV4-3 to TRBJ2-1, with TRBD2 as a possible D gene (5 bases). The CDR3 covers 15 residues. The V gene lost 0 bases and the J gene lost 3 bases, with 9 bases spanning the gap. Germline V gives CDR1 LGHNA, CDR2 YSLEER.

The genes are TRBV5-1 and TRBJ2-5, with TRBD2 matching over 9 bases. The ends lost 1 base at V and 4 bases at J; junction bases unmatched: 2. Germline-derived CDR1 and CDR2 are SGHRS and YFSETQ. The CDR3 runs 14 residues. The CDR3 DNA reads TGCGCCAGCAGCTTGAGGCGGGAGGGAGAGACCCAGTACTTC. Its translation is CASSLRREGETQYF.

This clone was detected once. This chain links TRBV5-1 with TRBJ1-4, with a tentative D call TRBD1 (6 bases). This CDR3 has 16 residues. Trimming stripped 0 bases from V and 7 bases from J, with 16 bases between. Per germline, CDR1 SGHRS and CDR2 YFSETQ. The CDR3 coding sequence is TGCGCCAGCAGCTTGGGGCCAGGGGCGGACGGTGAAAAACTGTTTTTT. It codes for CASSLGPGADGEKLFF.

This clone was counted only a few times. This sequence joins TRBV4-2 and TRBJ2-7; 8 bases are shared with TRBD2. This CDR3 is 16 amino acids long. Trimming removed 0 bases from V and 4 bases from J; junction bases left unmatched: 8. Germline CDR1 reads LGHNA; CDR2 reads YNFKEQ. CDR3 residues: CASSQDLSGSLYEQYF. CDR3 nucleotide sequence: TGTGCCAGCAGCCAAGATCTAAGCGGGAGTTTGTACGAGCAGTACTTC.

The chain links TRBV30 to TRBJ2-3; tentative D call: TRBD2 (6 bases). The CDR3 is 17 amino acids. Germline V gene data show CDR1 as GTSNPN and CDR2 as SVGIG (reference sequence). The V and J ends lost 1 base and 5 bases respectively, with 22 bases between them. CDR3: CAWSASRTSGVKDTQYF. The CDR3 region has the DNA TGTGCCTGGAGTGCTAGCAGGACTTCGGGGGTTAAAGATACGCAGTATTTT.

This CDR3 reads CASSLVTSGSFSYNEQFF. For the CDR3, the DNA is TGTGCCAGCAGCTTAGTGACTAGCGGGAGTTTCTCCTACAATGAGCAGTTCTTC. The genes are TRBV7-9 and TRBJ2-1, with TRBD2 matching over 12 bases. Germline CDR1 reads SEHNR; CDR2 reads FQNEAQ (reference sequence). The CDR3 is 18 residues long. The J segment lost 0 bases and the V segment lost 1 base, leaving 4 bases of the junction unmatched.

This chain links TRBV5-4 with TRBJ1-1, with D possibly TRBD1 on 6 matching bases. Trimming stripped 5 bases from V and 4 bases from J, with 21 bases between. Germline lookup yields CDR1 SGHNT and CDR2 YYREEE (reference sequence). The CDR3 is 16 residues long. The CDR3 spells CASRPGAGFGSTEAFF. The DNA for the CDR3 is TGTGCCAGCAGGCCAGGGGCAGGATTTGGGAGCACTGAAGCTTTCTTT. The full variable domain, its missing parts supplied by reference TRBV5-4 and TRBJ1-1, is ETGVTQSPTHLIKTRGQQVTLRCSSQSGHNTVSWYQQALGQGPQFIFQYYREEENGRGNFPPRFSGLQFPNYSSELNVNALELDDSALYLCASRPGAGFGSTEAFFGQGTRLTVV.

V usage is TRBV6-5 and J usage is TRBJ1-5, with D possibly matching TRBD1 (5 bases). Germline-derived CDR1 and CDR2 are MNHEY and SVGAGI. Trimming stripped 4 bases from V and 4 bases from J, with 11 bases between. The CDR3 covers 14 residues. CDR3 sequence reads: CASSSGAGNQPQHF. Written as DNA, the CDR3 is TGTGCCAGCAGTTCTGGGGCAGGGAATCAGCCCCAGCATTTT.

This clone was observed a handful of times. The J gene is TRBJ1-3, the V gene TRBV3-1 (or the pseudogene TRBV3-2); TRBD1 matches 9 bases. CDR3 length: 16 residues. V lost 1 base and J lost 2; bases outside the gene matches: 3. Germline CDR1 is LGHDT and CDR2 is YNNKEL (reference sequence). The CDR3: CASSQGTGDTGNTIYF. The DNA for the CDR3 is TGTGCCAGCAGCCAAGGGACAGGGGACACTGGAAACACCATATATTTT.

This clone showed up just a few times. This rearrangement joins TRBV7-9 to TRBJ2-2; 10 positions match TRBD2. The CDR3 covers 18 residues. V shed 5 bases, J shed 5 bases, and the junction held 14 bases outside the gene matches. CDR1 SEHNR and CDR2 FQNEAQ come from the germline V gene (reference sequence). CDR3 DNA sequence: TGTGCCAGCAGCCTCTGGGGGGTCCTAGCGGGAGAGACCGGGGAGCTGTTTTTT. Its protein is CASSLWGVLAGETGELFF.

The chain has TRBV5-6 and TRBJ2-1, with 7 nucleotides matching TRBD1. Losses at the gene ends were 4 bases for V and 2 bases for J; bases not matched to a gene: 6. The CDR3 is 15 amino acids. The germline V gene has CDR1 SGHDT and CDR2 YYEEEE. CDR3 residues: CASSPAGTAYNEQFF. As DNA, the CDR3 is TGTGCCAGCAGCCCGGCCGGGACAGCCTACAATGAGCAGTTCTTC.

The chain links TRBV6-1 to TRBJ1-6; D unresolved. Trimming stripped 1 base from V and 8 bases from J, with 9 bases between. The CDR3 is 14 amino acids. In germline, CDR1 is MNHNS, CDR2 SASEGT. The CDR3 protein is CASSEELTHSPLHF. The DNA for the CDR3 is TGTGCCAGCAGTGAAGAGCTAACCCATTCACCCCTCCACTTT.

The chain carries TRBV7-9 and TRBJ2-3, with 10 bases that match TRBD1. The CDR3 runs 14 residues. In germline, CDR1 is SEHNR, CDR2 FQNEAQ (reference sequence). Germline trimming cut 4 bases from V and 4 bases from J; bases unmatched to any gene: 2. CDR3 bases: TGTGCCAGCAGCTGGGGACAGGGGCCAGATACGCAGTATTTT. It yields the protein CASSWGQGPDTQYF.